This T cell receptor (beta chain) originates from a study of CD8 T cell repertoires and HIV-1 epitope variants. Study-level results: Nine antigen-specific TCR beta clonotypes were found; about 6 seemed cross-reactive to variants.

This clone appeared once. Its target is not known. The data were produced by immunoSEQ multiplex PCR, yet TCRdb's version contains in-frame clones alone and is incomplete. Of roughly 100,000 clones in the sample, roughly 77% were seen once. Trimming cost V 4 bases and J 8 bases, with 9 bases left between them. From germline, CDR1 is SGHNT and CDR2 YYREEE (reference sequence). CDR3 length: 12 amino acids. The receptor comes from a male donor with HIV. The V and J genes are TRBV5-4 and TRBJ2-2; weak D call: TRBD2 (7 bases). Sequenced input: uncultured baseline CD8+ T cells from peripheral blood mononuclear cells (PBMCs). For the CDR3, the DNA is TGTGCCAGCAGCCGGGGGGCTGGGGAGCTGTTTTTT. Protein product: CASSRGAGELFF.